The 11 T cell receptor beta chains listed next were all sequenced from one sample in a study of early T cells in non-severe SARS-CoV-2 infection. A single record per CDR3 protein comes from TCRdb applying MiXCR to the 5' RACE reads. The data contain tens of thousands of distinct CDR3 sequences, approximately 13% of them singletons. The sequencing input was whole blood. These receptor sequences come from an adult who was a healthcare worker with PCR-confirmed SARS-CoV-2 infection or an uninfected control (not recorded which).

The V gene is TRBV27, the J gene TRBJ1-1; weak D call: TRBD1 (5 bases). The germline CDR1 and CDR2 sequences are MNHEY and SMNVEV (reference sequence). CDR3 size: 15 residues. V shed 10 bases and J shed 0 bases, with 18 bases lying between them. The CDR3 reads CATRAGRGVNTEAFF. Written as DNA, the CDR3 is TGTGCCACACGTGCAGGCCGAGGGGTGAACACTGAAGCTTTCTTT.

This clonotype occurred many times. J is TRBJ2-1 and V is TRBV19; 13 nucleotides agree with TRBD2. The CDR3 loop spans 15 amino acids. Germline V CDR1 and CDR2: LNHDA, SQIVND (reference sequence). V gave up 3 bases and J gave up 4 bases; unmatched junction bases: 0. The CDR3 coding sequence is TGTGCCAGTAGTATGACTAGCGGGAGGTACAATGAGCAGTTCTTC. As protein: CASSMTSGRYNEQFF.

Many counts were recorded for this clonotype. The chain combines TRBV7-2 with TRBJ1-2; possible D gene TRBD1, 6 bases. Germline V gives CDR1 SGHTA, CDR2 FQGNSA. CDR3 size: 17 residues. V was shortened by 5 bases and J by 0 bases, with 19 bases between the two germline ends. This chain's CDR3 is CASSRDPTGVTNYGYTF. CDR3 sequence (DNA): TGTGCCAGCAGCCGGGACCCGACAGGCGTGACTAACTATGGCTACACCTTC. Complete variable domain (other parts from reference TRBV7-2 and TRBJ1-2): GAGVSQSPSNKVTEKGKDVELRCDPISGHTALYWYRQSLGQGLEFLIYFQGNSAPDKSGLPSDRFSAERTGGSVSTLTIQRTQQEDSAVYLCASSRDPTGVTNYGYTFGSGTRLTVV.

This clonotype has just one count. The chain uses TRBV6-6 and TRBJ2-7; TRBD1 might be the D (6 bases). V gave up 2 bases and J gave up 9 bases, with 17 bases separating them. The germline gives CDR1 MNHNY, CDR2 SVGAGI (reference sequence). The length of the CDR3 is 14 residues. CDR3 residues: CASSYEPRPRGQYF. CDR3 DNA sequence: TGTGCCAGCAGTTACGAGCCCCGCCCCAGGGGGCAGTACTTC.

The gene calls are TRBV3-1 and TRBJ2-3, with unresolved D. The germline gives CDR1 LGHDT, CDR2 YNNKEL (reference sequence). The CDR3 is 15 residues long. Deletions cut 4 bases from V and 0 bases from J, with 11 bases between. The CDR3 DNA sequence: TGTGCCAGCAGCCGACGCTACCTCAGCACAGATACGCAGTATTTT. This encodes CASSRRYLSTDTQYF.

This clonotype appeared a few times. V usage is TRBV7-9 and J usage is TRBJ2-1, with 7 positions matching TRBD2. Trimming removed 5 bases from V and 3 bases from J; junction bases left unmatched: 10. Germline V gene sequence: CDR1 SEHNR, CDR2 FQNEAQ (reference sequence). The CDR3 is 16 residues long. In nucleotides, the CDR3 is TGTGCCAGCAGCCCGGGCGGGAGAACATTCTACAATGAGCAGTTCTTC. Residues: CASSPGGRTFYNEQFF.

The sample holds many counts of this clonotype. The chain uses TRBV10-2 and TRBJ2-4, with D perhaps TRBD1 or TRBD2 (5 bases each). This CDR3 is 12 amino acids long. Germline-derived CDR1 and CDR2 are WSHSY and SAAADI. V shed 7 bases and J shed 6 bases, with 10 bases lying between them. The CDR3 bases are TGCGCCAGCACCAGGGAGTTAAACATTCAGTACTTC. Amino acids: CASTRELNIQYF.

This clonotype was picked up many times. This chain links TRBV18 with TRBJ1-5; a weak D match, TRBD1 (6 bases). Trimming cost V 1 base and J 5 bases, with 9 bases left between them. CDR1 KGHSH and CDR2 LQKENI come from the germline V gene. There are 14 residues in the CDR3. CDR3 protein: CASSPQGGDQPQHF. The DNA for the CDR3 is TGTGCCAGCTCACCACAAGGGGGAGATCAGCCCCAGCATTTT.

There are a few counts of this clonotype. The chain joins TRBV7-8 to TRBJ2-1, with 8 bases that match TRBD2. Trimming cost V 1 base and J 6 bases; bases outside gene matches: 8. There are 16 residues in the CDR3. CDR1 is SGHVS, CDR2 FQNEAQ, per germline. The CDR3 bases are TGTGCCAGCAGCTTAGTTACCGGGAGGGCGACCAATGAGCAGTTCTTC. The encoded protein is CASSLVTGRATNEQFF. Complete variable domain (other parts from reference TRBV7-8 and TRBJ2-1): GAGVSQSPRYKVAKRGQDVALRCDPISGHVSLFWYQQALGQGPEFLTYFQNEAQLDKSGLPSDRFFAERPEGSVSTLKIQRTQQEDSAVYLCASSLVTGRATNEQFFGPGTRLTVL.

This clonotype has a count of ten or more. The chain combines TRBV12-3 or TRBV12-4 with TRBJ2-1; 9 bases line up with TRBD2. The CDR3 is made up of 16 amino acids. J gave up 0 bases and V 5 bases, and 5 bases lay outside the gene matches. The CDR3 protein is CASSGLARSSYNEQFF. CDR3 sequence (DNA): TGTGCCAGCAGTGGACTAGCGAGAAGCTCCTACAATGAGCAGTTCTTC.

This clonotype was observed at least ten times. CDR3 loop: CATSSRTSADTQYF. For the CDR3, the DNA is TGTGCCACCAGCTCCCGGACTAGCGCAGATACGCAGTATTTT. The genes are TRBV15 and TRBJ2-3; TRBD2 agrees at 9 bases. The V and J ends lost 5 bases and 4 bases, in that order; junction bases with no gene match: 4. This CDR3 comprises 14 residues. Germline CDR1 reads LNHNV; CDR2 reads YYDKDF (reference sequence).